The next 14 T cell receptor beta chains were all read from a single sample in a study of T cells in Graves' hyperthyroidism and ophthalmopathy. RNA transcripts gave rise to amplified TCR beta CDR3 regions. The HTBI primer set served for first-round RT-PCR of the TCR CDR3. MiXCR, run by TCRdb on the multiplex PCR reads, gives a single entry per CDR3 protein. Among 490,000 or so distinct CDR3 sequences listed, 46% were seen once. The sequenced sample consisted of peripheral blood or thyroid tissue (not recorded which). Every receptor here comes from an adult woman with Graves' disease, either hyperthyroidism or ophthalmopathy (not recorded which).

This clonotype was found many times. The rearrangement links TRBV5-1 to TRBJ2-7, with D perhaps assigned TRBD1 or TRBD2 (5 bases each). Germline values: CDR1 SGHRS, CDR2 YFSETQ. Between the trimmed V and J ends, which lost 8 bases and 1 base, there was a span of 13 bases. The CDR3 contains 13 residues. The CDR3 bases are TGCGCCAGAAAAGGGACCGATTCCTACGAGCAGTACTTC. Translation gives CARKGTDSYEQYF.

The chain carries TRBV20-1 and TRBJ2-5, with 8 positions matching TRBD2. Germline V CDR1 and CDR2: DFQATT, SNEGSKA (reference sequence). J was trimmed by 4 bases and V by 3 bases; bases with no gene match: 7. The length of the CDR3 is 14 residues. The CDR3 sequence: CSASPLAVGETQYF. CDR3 coding DNA: TGCAGTGCTAGCCCACTAGCGGTCGGAGAGACCCAGTACTTC.

This clonotype has a count of ten or more. The chain uses TRBV2 and TRBJ1-2; no definite D call. This CDR3 has 11 amino acids. Trimming shortened V by 7 bases and J by 3 bases, and 6 bases separated the two germline ends. Germline V CDR1 and CDR2: SNHLY, FYNNEI. The CDR3 DNA reads as TGTGCCAGCACCCGGGACTATGGCTACACCTTC. Residues: CASTRDYGYTF.

A word on this clonotype: With a much larger clone just one base away, this may be a read error. This chain joins TRBV7-7 and TRBJ2-2; D may be TRBD2 (5 bases). This CDR3 region has 15 residues. V shed 3 bases and J shed 7 bases, with 15 bases lying between them. Germline CDR1 SSHAT, CDR2 FNYEAQ (reference sequence). The CDR3 sequence is CASSFGVGSGGELFF. Here the CDR3 DNA reads TGTGCCAGCAGCTTCGGGGTAGGATCGGGCGGGGAGCTGTTTTTT.

V and J are TRBV7-2 and TRBJ2-7; 9 bases map to TRBD2. The CDR3 runs to 17 residues. Germline-derived CDR1 and CDR2 are SGHTA and FQGNSA. Germline trimming cut 6 bases from V and 3 bases from J; bases unmatched to any gene: 15. CDR3 DNA: TGTGCCAGCAGTTTCCCGAGGTCATCAGCGGGAGGCTACGAGCAGTACTTC. Residues: CASSFPRSSAGGYEQYF.

The CDR3 DNA sequence: TGTGCCAGCCCCAAGGGAGGGAGCTCCTACGAGCAGTACTTC. Encoded protein: CASPKGGSSYEQYF. The chain is built from TRBV6-1 and TRBJ2-7, with 7 bases aligning to TRBD2. This CDR3 has 14 residues. Germline V CDR1 and CDR2: MNHNS, SASEGT. V was clipped by 8 bases and J by 0 bases; unmatched bases: 7.

Within the sample, this clonotype is medium-sized. The rearrangement joins TRBV20-1 to TRBJ2-7; D might be TRBD2 (5 bases). From germline, CDR1 is DFQATT and CDR2 SNEGSKA (reference sequence). The CDR3 length is 13 residues. V lost 3 bases and J lost 0, with 9 bases in between. Here the CDR3 DNA reads TGCAGTGCTAGGGCGGGTAGCTCCTACGAGCAGTACTTC. This gives the protein CSARAGSSYEQYF.

With regard to this clonotype: The junction departs from the called germline gene at one end, perhaps through a read error. CDR3 in DNA: TGTGCCAGCATTTACACCAGGAACACCGGGGAGCTGTTTTTT. This encodes CASIYTRNTGELFF. The chain combines TRBV6-2 or TRBV6-3 with TRBJ2-2; D unclear. Germline values: CDR1 MNHEY, CDR2 SVGEGT. This CDR3 is built from 14 residues.

V usage is TRBV7-2 and J usage is TRBJ1-6; D perhaps matches TRBD1 (6 bases). The germline V and J ends were trimmed by 7 bases and 0 bases, with 16 bases remaining between them. Germline-derived CDR1 and CDR2 are SGHTA and FQGNSA. The CDR3 consists of 17 residues. The CDR3 here is CASTMDRPSSYNSPLHF. The CDR3 DNA reads as TGTGCCAGCACGATGGACAGACCTAGCTCCTATAATTCACCCCTCCACTTT.

About this clonotype: One end of the junction fails to match germline, which may point to a read error. The chain uses TRBV7-9 and TRBJ2-6; 9 bases match TRBD1. Germline CDR1 reads SEHNR; CDR2 reads FQNEAQ (reference sequence). The CDR3 loop spans 13 amino acids. Written as DNA, the CDR3 is TGTGCCAGCAGCAGGACAGGGGCACGGACTGAAGCTTTC. It is translated as CASSRTGARTEAF.

At least ten counts were recorded for this clonotype. The chain links TRBV10-2 to TRBJ2-7; 8 nucleotides agree with TRBD1. V lost 2 bases to trimming and J lost 4 bases; unmatched junction nucleotides: 13. The CDR3 loop spans 17 amino acids. CDR1 is WSHSY and CDR2 is SAAADI in the germline V gene. Here the CDR3 reads CASSEPAGFQGAYEQYF. CDR3 DNA: TGCGCCAGCAGTGAGCCTGCGGGGTTCCAGGGGGCGTACGAGCAGTACTTC.

This clonotype appeared a few times. The chain has TRBV19 and TRBJ2-7; D perhaps matches TRBD1 (7 bases). This CDR3 region has 15 residues. V lost 9 bases, J lost 2 bases, and 20 bases lay in between. Per germline, CDR1 LNHDA and CDR2 SQIVND (reference sequence). The CDR3 region is CASSAQAGGTYEQYF. The CDR3 bases are TGTGCCAGCAGCGCCCAGGCAGGGGGGACCTACGAGCAGTACTTC.

This clonotype was detected a few times. The V and J genes are TRBV19 and TRBJ1-6; no definite D call. The CDR3 runs to 12 residues. Germline assignment: CDR1 LNHDA and CDR2 SQIVND (reference sequence). The V end was cut by 6 bases, the J end by 8 bases, with 8 bases between. The CDR3 sequence: CASSTADSPLHF. CDR3 nucleotide sequence: TGTGCCAGTAGCACAGCAGATTCACCCCTCCACTTT. Based on the CDR3 plus reference TRBV19 and TRBJ1-6, the full variable domain is DGGITQSPKYLFRKEGQNVTLSCEQNLNHDAMYWYRQDPGQGLRLIYYSQIVNDFQKGDIAEGYSVSREKKESFPLTVTSAQKNPTAFYLCASSTADSPLHFGNGTRLTVT.

The chain joins TRBV20-1 to TRBJ2-3; D may be TRBD2 (6 bases). Germline CDR1 is DFQATT and CDR2 is SNEGSKA (reference sequence). Trimming removed 3 bases at V and 2 bases at J, with 12 bases between. This CDR3 has 14 residues. In nucleotides, the CDR3 is TGCAGTGCTAGTCTGGGCGGGAACACAGATACGCAGTATTTT. Translating gives CSASLGGNTDTQYF.